This T cell receptor (beta chain) was captured by sequencing in a study of T-cell reconstitution after alpha-beta-depleted transplantation in children. Study conclusions and caveats: Expanded graft clones, several hundred of them, were reportedly the source of alpha-beta T cells about two months after transplant. In some patients, recipient T cells and intrathymic progenitors surviving conditioning explained high day-60 diversity. From newly produced T cells came most of the T-cell counts and diversity one year after transplant.

This clonotype was observed many times. Its specificity is unknown. Preparation of the TCRbeta library involved a method that used unique molecular identifiers. From the PCR reads, TCRdb called clonotypes with MiXCR, one entry per CDR3 protein. The data contain roughly 670,000 distinct CDR3 sequences, 10% to 15% of them seen just once; the ten biggest clones take up 0.79%. V lost 1 base to trimming and J lost 1 base, with 7 bases between them. The CDR3 is made up of 14 amino acids. Germline CDR1 and CDR2: SEHNR and FQNEAQ (reference sequence). This chain connects TRBV7-9 to TRBJ2-5; D uncertain. This TCR was recovered from a girl aged 2 to 9 with congenital amegakaryocytic thrombocytopenia, due to receive a stem cell transplant. Sample: PBMCs, taken before TCRalphabeta/CD19-depleted stem cell transplant. CDR3 amino acids: CASSLGAIQETQYF. In DNA form, the CDR3 reads TGTGCCAGCAGCTTAGGGGCAATCCAAGAGACCCAGTACTTC.